Listed below are T cell receptor beta chains from one sample, sequenced in a study of OX40 agonist ivuxolimab in advanced cancers. The repertoire was sequenced with immunoSEQ multiplex PCR; TCRdb's copy has only in-frame clones and lacks some. The data show 74,000 or so clones, approximately 89% seen once. The source was CD4+ or CD8+ T cells sorted from blood, collected in a trial of the OX40 agonist ivuxolimab. The origin of the receptors is an adult with an advanced solid tumor such as melanoma, head and neck, liver or kidney cancer. CDR3s include the opening cysteine and the closing phenylalanine or tryptophan. A D gene is named only where the DNA matches it firmly. Size tells how often a clone was seen (once, few, many) or the class of an expanded clone, and some rows leave it out.

d_call	clone_size	v_call	j_call	cdr3_nt	cdr3_aa
NA	NA	TRBV20-1	TRBJ2-1	TGCAGTGGGGTGGATTACAATGAGCAGTTCTTC	CSGVDYNEQFF
TRBD1	NA	TRBV7-6	TRBJ1-4	TGTGCCAGCAGCGCACACAGGGGGGGTGAAAAACTGTTTTTT	CASSAHRGGEKLFF
NA	medium-sized	TRBV2	TRBJ1-5	TGTGCCAGCAGTCCCGAGCGGAGCAATCAGCCCCAGCATTTT	CASSPERSNQPQHF
NA	NA	TRBV5-4	TRBJ2-1	TGTGCCAGCAGCTTGGAGATCGGGCTTCCCAATGAGCAGTTCTTC	CASSLEIGLPNEQFF
TRBD1	NA	TRBV7-9	TRBJ2-3	TGTGCCAGCAGCTTAGGGGGACAGTACCGCACAGATACGCAGTATTTT	CASSLGGQYRTDTQYF
TRBD1	NA	TRBV5-1	TRBJ2-7	TGCGCCAGCAGCTCCATGACAGGGGGGGACGAGCAGTACTTC	CASSSMTGGDEQYF
NA	NA	TRBV6-5	TRBJ1-2	TGTGCCAGCAGTTACACAGGGATGTATGGCTACACCTTC	CASSYTGMYGYTF
NA	NA	TRBV9	TRBJ2-6	TGTGCCAGCAGCGTAGACACCAGGGATAGGAGGGCCAACGTCCTGACTTTC	CASSVDTRDRRANVLTF
NA	NA	TRBV15	TRBJ2-7	TGTGCCACCAGCACTAGGGACAAAGTAAGCGAGCAGTACTTC	CATSTRDKVSEQYF
TRBD2	once	TRBV10-2	TRBJ2-3	TGCGCCAGCAGATATAGTGGGGGAGGGACAGATACGCAGTATTTT	CASRYSGGGTDTQYF
NA	NA	TRBV19	TRBJ1-1	TGTGCCAGTAGTATAAGACAGGTCGGGGAGGCTGAAGCTTTCTTT	CASSIRQVGEAEAFF
TRBD1	few	TRBV4-1	TRBJ1-1	TGCGCCAGCAGCCAAGAAAACAGGGGATACCTAATGAACACTGAAGCTTTCTTT	CASSQENRGYLMNTEAFF
NA	NA	TRBV16	TRBJ2-5	TGTGCCAGCTCCCCAGGCTCGGCAACACAAGAGACCCAGTACTTC	CASSPGSATQETQYF
NA	NA	TRBV2	TRBJ1-6	TGTGCCAGCAGTGGGGCAGATTATAATTCACCCCTCCACTTT	CASSGADYNSPLHF
NA	NA	TRBV19	TRBJ1-2	TGTGCCAGTAGTATTCAGGAGCGTGGCTACACCTTC	CASSIQERGYTF
NA	once	TRBV25-1	TRBJ2-1	TGTGCCAGCAGTAACCCGGGCCTTGCCGACAATGAGCAGTTCTTC	CASSNPGLADNEQFF
NA	NA	TRBV7-9	TRBJ1-5	TGTGCCAGCAGCTTAGGTTCAGGAATAGCCAATCAGCCCCAGCATTTT	CASSLGSGIANQPQHF
NA	NA	TRBV19	TRBJ1-1	TGTGCCAGTAGTACAGGACTGGGGAACACTGAAGCTTTCTTT	CASSTGLGNTEAFF
TRBD2	NA	TRBV5-6	TRBJ2-1	TGTGCCAGCAGCCCGTGGACTAGCGGGAGTCTAAATGAGCAGTTCTTC	CASSPWTSGSLNEQFF
NA	NA	TRBV19	TRBJ1-5	TGTGCCAGTAGTATAGCAGGGCGGGATCAGCCCCAGCATTTT	CASSIAGRDQPQHF
NA	NA	TRBV9	TRBJ2-2	TGTGCCAGCAGCGTAGACCCCTACACCGGGGAGCTGTTTTTT	CASSVDPYTGELFF
NA	NA	TRBV7-2	TRBJ2-2	TGTGCCAGCAGCCTGTTGCGGGCCGTCACCGGGGAGCTGTTTTTT	CASSLLRAVTGELFF
NA	NA	TRBV19	TRBJ1-2	TGTGCCAGTCGGACGCAGGGAGGTTATGGCTACACCTTC	CASRTQGGYGYTF
NA	NA	TRBV28	TRBJ1-1	TGTGCCAGCAGCACACCAGGCAGAGGGACTGAAGCTTTCTTT	CASSTPGRGTEAFF
TRBD1	NA	TRBV7-3	TRBJ2-1	TGTGCCAGCAGCTCGAGCGGACAGGGGTACAATGAGCAGTTCTTC	CASSSSGQGYNEQFF
TRBD1	few	TRBV19	TRBJ1-6	TGTGCCAGTAGGACAGGGGGCGCGAATTCACCCCTCCACTTT	CASRTGGANSPLHF
TRBD2	NA	TRBV19	TRBJ2-3	TGTGCCAGTAGTTGGGGGGGGTTAGCGGGAACCACAGATACGCAGTATTTT	CASSWGGLAGTTDTQYF
TRBD1	once	TRBV5-1	TRBJ2-1	TGCGCCAGTAAAAAGGGACAGGGATTGACCTACAATGAGCAGTTCTTC	CASKKGQGLTYNEQFF
NA	NA	TRBV15	TRBJ2-5	TGTGCCACCAGCTCCTATCCACGACTGACACAAGAGACCCAGTACTTC	CATSSYPRLTQETQYF
TRBD1	NA	TRBV7-8	TRBJ2-7	TGTGCCAGCAGCCCATCCGGGACAGGGTTTTTGTACGAGCAGTACTTC	CASSPSGTGFLYEQYF
NA	NA	TRBV5-1	TRBJ2-7	TGCGCCAGCAGCCCGCGGGACACCTCCTACGAGCAGTACTTC	CASSPRDTSYEQYF
TRBD1	NA	TRBV6-6	TRBJ2-7	TGTGCCAGCCGGGACAGGGGGTTCGAGCAGTACTTC	CASRDRGFEQYF
TRBD2	NA	TRBV27	TRBJ2-1	TGTGCCAGCACGGCTAGCGGGAGTGGTTTCTACAATGAGCAGTTCTTC	CASTASGSGFYNEQFF
NA	NA	TRBV9	TRBJ2-1	TGTGCCAGCAGCGTAGACGCCTACCTTGACAATGAGCAGTTCTTC	CASSVDAYLDNEQFF
TRBD2	NA	TRBV12-5	TRBJ2-1	TGTGCTAGTGGTTTCGGGACTAGCGGATACAATGAGCAGTTCTTC	CASGFGTSGYNEQFF
NA	NA	TRBV9	TRBJ1-2	TGTGCCAGCAGCGTAGATTCCCGGATGGGCGGCTACACCTTC	CASSVDSRMGGYTF
NA	NA	TRBV6-1	TRBJ1-5	TGTGCCAGCAGCCAAGGGACGACCGAGCGAGGGCCCCAGCATTTT	CASSQGTTERGPQHF
TRBD1	NA	TRBV6-1	TRBJ2-7	TGTGCCAGCAGCGCGCCGGGACAGGGGGGATACGAGCAGTACTTC	CASSAPGQGGYEQYF
NA	NA	TRBV5-1	TRBJ2-7	TGCGCCAGCAGCTTGGTGGGGGGTGCCTACGAGCAGTACTTC	CASSLVGGAYEQYF
TRBD1	once	TRBV10-3	TRBJ2-5	TGTGCCATCAGTACAGGGGGTGTGGGAGAGACCCAGTACTTC	CAISTGGVGETQYF
TRBD2	NA	TRBV9	TRBJ2-5	TGTGCCAGCAGCGGTAGCCCCTGGCGCGGGAGGGCTCAAGAGACCCAGTACTTC	CASSGSPWRGRAQETQYF
TRBD2	NA	TRBV5-1	TRBJ2-1	TGCGCCAGCAGCCCTAGCGGCTCCTCGCGATACAATGAGCAGTTCTTC	CASSPSGSSRYNEQFF
NA	NA	TRBV28	TRBJ2-3	TGTGCCAGCATGTGGACGGGGAGCACAGATACGCAGTATTTT	CASMWTGSTDTQYF
TRBD1	NA	TRBV28	TRBJ1-5	TGTGCCAGCAGTTTATGGGCCTCCAGGGGGCATGTTCAGCCCCAGCATTTT	CASSLWASRGHVQPQHF
TRBD2	NA	TRBV18	TRBJ2-3	TGTGCCAGCTCAACGACTAGCGGGGCTAGCACAGATACGCAGTATTTT	CASSTTSGASTDTQYF